The 32 T cell receptor beta chains below all came from one sample that was sequenced in a study of blood T cell repertoires in COVID-19. Sequencing used immunoSEQ multiplex PCR; TCRdb keeps in-frame clones, though not all of them. This table has about 37,000 clones, roughly 90% appearing once. Sequencing was performed on peripheral blood. The receptors were sampled from a man between 60 and 70 years old with active COVID-19.

The chain joins TRBV5-1 to TRBJ2-1, with TRBD1 matching over 9 bases. This CDR3 has 15 amino acids. J was trimmed by 3 bases and V by 0 bases; bases with no gene match: 1. Germline CDR1 SGHRS, CDR2 YFSETQ. CDR3 nucleotides: TGCGCCAGCAGCTTGGGGACAGGGGTCTACAATGAGCAGTTCTTC. Its protein is CASSLGTGVYNEQFF.

The chain joins TRBV6-5 to TRBJ1-1, with D unclear. Trimming removed 2 bases from V and 0 bases from J, with 7 bases in between. Germline V lookup: CDR1 MNHEY, CDR2 SVGAGI. CDR3 length: 14 residues. The CDR3 protein is CASSYRSMNTEAFF. DNA of the CDR3: TGTGCCAGCAGTTACAGGAGCATGAACACTGAAGCTTTCTTT.

The chain is built from TRBV2 and TRBJ1-5, with D tentatively TRBD1 (5 bases). This CDR3 region has 14 residues. Deletions cut 2 bases from V and 3 bases from J, with 8 bases between. CDR1 SNHLY and CDR2 FYNNEI come from the germline V gene. CDR3 region: CASSEHRYNQPQHF. In nucleotides, the CDR3 is TGTGCCAGCAGTGAACACAGGTACAATCAGCCCCAGCATTTT.

This clone has more than one count but fewer than ten. This chain links TRBV9 with TRBJ1-2; 7 positions match TRBD1. This CDR3 contains 15 residues. V was pared by 0 bases and J by 2 bases, with 4 bases of the junction left unmatched. The germline V gene has CDR1 SGDLS and CDR2 YYNGEE. This CDR3 reads CASSVAPGGNYGYTF. The DNA of the CDR3 is TGTGCCAGCAGCGTAGCTCCAGGGGGGAACTATGGCTACACCTTC.

The rearrangement uses TRBV30 and TRBJ2-1, with D possibly matching TRBD1 (5 bases). Germline V gene data show CDR1 as GTSNPN and CDR2 as SVGIG (reference sequence). The ends were cut back, 1 base at V and 2 bases at J, with 6 bases in the middle. The CDR3 has 13 amino acids. The CDR3 coding sequence is TGTGCCTGGAGTGGGACACCCTACAATGAGCAGTTCTTC. Translating gives CAWSGTPYNEQFF.

The chain carries TRBV3-1 (or the pseudogene TRBV3-2) and TRBJ2-1; no reliable D call. Germline values: CDR1 LGHDT, CDR2 YNNKEL (reference sequence). The CDR3 contains 12 residues. V lost 0 bases, J lost 9 bases, and 6 bases lay in between. CDR3 nucleotides: TGTGCCAGCAGCCAAGAACCAGGTGAGCAGTTCTTC. Translated, it gives CASSQEPGEQFF.

V gene TRBV29-1 combines with J gene TRBJ2-1; 7 nucleotides match TRBD2. The germline V gene has CDR1 SQVTM and CDR2 ANQGSEA. The junction had 6 bases not matched to a gene; V was cut back by 4 bases and J by 0 bases. The CDR3 covers 15 residues. CDR3 sequence: CSVVLAPSSYNEQFF. The CDR3, as DNA: TGCAGCGTTGTACTAGCGCCTAGCTCCTACAATGAGCAGTTCTTC.

V gene TRBV18 combines with J gene TRBJ1-1; D perhaps matches TRBD1 (6 bases). V was shortened by 4 bases and J by 3 bases, with 9 bases between the two germline ends. Per germline, CDR1 KGHSH and CDR2 LQKENI. This CDR3 has 13 residues. This chain's CDR3 is CASSRAGDTEAFF. The CDR3 DNA reads as TGTGCCAGCTCACGGGCAGGGGACACTGAAGCTTTCTTT.

The V call is TRBV23-1, the J call TRBJ2-1; TRBD1 aligns across 8 bases. TRBV23-1 is an ORF, with its function uncertain. V shed 6 bases and J 6 bases; nucleotides not matched to a gene: 16. CDR3 length: 17 residues. DNA for the CDR3: TGCGCCAGCAGCCGAAGACTCCGGGACAGGATGTTCAATGAGCAGTTCTTC. Its protein product is CASSRRLRDRMFNEQFF.

The chain couples TRBV19 to TRBJ2-3; D is uncertain. Trimming took 3 bases from V and 0 from J, leaving 13 bases between them. Looked up from germline, CDR1 is LNHDA and CDR2 is SQIVND (reference sequence). The CDR3 contains 16 residues. CDR3 sequence: CASSIRSSSSTDTQYF. The CDR3 bases are TGTGCCAGTAGTATCCGATCAAGCTCTAGCACAGATACGCAGTATTTT.

This chain joins TRBV3-1 (or the pseudogene TRBV3-2) and TRBJ2-1, with 7 bases fitting TRBD2. The germline V gene has CDR1 LGHDT and CDR2 YNNKEL (reference sequence). V shed 1 base and J 4 bases; nucleotides not matched to a gene: 10. There are 17 residues in the CDR3. CDR3: CASSQGEGIARYNEQFF. CDR3 nucleotide sequence: TGTGCCAGCAGCCAAGGGGAGGGTATCGCGCGATACAATGAGCAGTTCTTC.

The chain links TRBV6-2 or TRBV6-3 to TRBJ2-7; 7 positions match TRBD2. V dropped 5 bases and J dropped 2; count of bases not matched to a gene: 9. CDR1 is MNHEY and CDR2 is SVGEGT in the germline V gene. CDR3 size: 15 residues. The CDR3 here is CASSPLAEVPYEQYF. CDR3 nucleotide sequence: TGTGCCAGCAGTCCCCTAGCGGAAGTACCCTACGAGCAGTACTTC.

The V gene is TRBV7-2, the J gene TRBJ2-1; D gene ambiguous. From germline, CDR1 is SGHTA and CDR2 FQGNSA. This CDR3 region has 15 residues. Trimming stripped 0 bases from V and 0 bases from J, with 6 bases between. The CDR3 is CASSLAYSSYNEQFF. DNA for the CDR3: TGTGCCAGCAGCTTAGCATACAGCTCCTACAATGAGCAGTTCTTC.

This clone was detected only a few times. This sequence joins TRBV19 and TRBJ2-7; TRBD1 agrees at 7 bases. The CDR3 loop spans 14 amino acids. In germline, CDR1 is LNHDA, CDR2 SQIVND (reference sequence). The V and J ends lost 4 bases and 1 base, in that order; junction bases with no gene match: 4. CDR3 region: CASSRFRGSYEQYF. CDR3 sequence (DNA): TGTGCCAGTAGTAGGTTCAGGGGGTCCTACGAGCAGTACTTC.

This clone was seen once. The CDR3 DNA follows: TGTGCCAGCAAGCCCCAAATTAGCACAGATACGCAGTATTTT. Translation: CASKPQISTDTQYF. The rearrangement links TRBV9 to TRBJ2-3; D unclear. The germline V gene encodes CDR1 SGDLS and CDR2 YYNGEE. The CDR3 consists of 14 residues. V was clipped by 6 bases and J by 0 bases, with 11 bases between them.

The chain employs TRBV6-6 and TRBJ1-3, with D perhaps matching TRBD1 (6 bases). The V and J ends lost 8 bases and 0 bases respectively, with 8 bases between them. The CDR3 sequence is 13 residues long. Germline loops: CDR1 MNHNY, CDR2 SVGAGI (reference sequence). The CDR3 spells CASQGGSGNTIYF. The CDR3, as DNA: TGTGCCAGCCAAGGGGGCTCTGGAAACACCATATATTTT.

The CDR3 loop is CASSPQRDEQFF. DNA of the CDR3: TGTGCCAGCTCACCTCAGCGCGATGAGCAGTTCTTC. J is TRBJ2-1 and V is TRBV18; D not certain. Trimming shortened V by 3 bases and J by 8 bases, and 8 bases separated the two germline ends. CDR1 KGHSH and CDR2 LQKENI come from the germline V gene. The CDR3 runs 12 residues.

V and J are TRBV4-1 and TRBJ1-2, with D unresolved. V lost 1 base, J lost 4 bases, and 13 bases lay in between. The length of the CDR3 is 15 residues. The germline gives CDR1 MGHRA, CDR2 YSYEKL. DNA for the CDR3: TGCGCCAGCAGCCAAGGGGGAGTGGTAGGCTATGGCTACACCTTC. Translated, it gives CASSQGGVVGYGYTF.

V and J are TRBV5-1 and TRBJ2-2; TRBD1 is a possible D gene (5 bases). The length of the CDR3 is 15 residues. Between the trimmed V and J ends, which lost 4 bases and 7 bases, there was a span of 17 bases. Germline V gives CDR1 SGHRS, CDR2 YFSETQ. The CDR3 DNA sequence: TGCGCCAGCAGCCTGGCCCAGGGCAACGACGGGGAGCTGTTTTTT. This codes for CASSLAQGNDGELFF.

This clone was picked up a small number of times. The genes are TRBV7-2 and TRBJ2-2, with 12 bases fitting TRBD2. CDR1 SGHTA and CDR2 FQGNSA come from the germline V gene. J lost 7 bases, V lost 6 bases, and 9 bases had no gene match. This CDR3 is built from 16 residues. The chain's CDR3 is CASRTSGREWIGELFF. The CDR3 region has the DNA TGTGCCAGCAGGACTAGCGGGAGAGAATGGATCGGGGAGCTGTTTTTT.

The chain has TRBV3-1 (or the pseudogene TRBV3-2) and TRBJ2-5; D remains unclear. From germline, CDR1 is LGHDT and CDR2 YNNKEL (reference sequence). This CDR3 has 10 residues. V shed 8 bases and J shed 3 bases, with 4 bases lying between them. The CDR3 is CASPEETQYF. CDR3 sequence (DNA): TGTGCCAGCCCTGAAGAGACCCAGTACTTC.

The CDR3 bases are TGTGCCAGAAGCCTCCTTTCCAAGGGGCGGGGGAACTACAATGAGCAGTTCTTC. The encoded protein is CARSLLSKGRGNYNEQFF. The genes are TRBV5-3 and TRBJ2-1; TRBD2 agrees at 7 bases. TRBV5-3 is noted as an ORF with a role that remains uncertain. This CDR3 spans 18 amino acids. With V trimmed by 4 bases and J by 3 bases, 16 bases remained unmatched.

V gene TRBV5-1 combines with J gene TRBJ2-1; D may be TRBD1 (5 bases). CDR1 is SGHRS and CDR2 is YFSETQ in the germline V gene. Trimming took off 0 bases at V and 1 base at J, with 11 bases between the two ends. The length of the CDR3 is 16 residues. The CDR3 nucleotides are TGCGCCAGCAGCTTGGCAGGGAAAGGGTCCTACAATGAGCAGTTCTTC. This sequence encodes CASSLAGKGSYNEQFF.

This clone has just one count. The chain carries TRBV18 and TRBJ1-1; 7 positions match TRBD1. J was trimmed by 3 bases and V by 2 bases; bases with no gene match: 3. Germline V lookup: CDR1 KGHSH, CDR2 LQKENI. CDR3 size: 14 residues. Written as DNA, the CDR3 is TGTGCCAGCTCACCATCCCAGGGGGACACTGAAGCTTTCTTT. It yields the protein CASSPSQGDTEAFF.

This chain links TRBV7-8 with TRBJ2-3, with 13 bases aligning to TRBD2. In germline, CDR1 is SGHVS, CDR2 FQNEAQ. The CDR3 totals 16 residues. The V and J ends lost 5 bases and 2 bases, in that order; junction bases with no gene match: 4. This CDR3 is CASSPLAGGPTDTQYF. DNA of the CDR3: TGTGCCAGCAGCCCACTAGCGGGAGGGCCCACAGATACGCAGTATTTT.

By share, this clone ranks as medium-sized. The chain employs TRBV7-3 and TRBJ1-1; D gene ambiguous. The germline V gene encodes CDR1 SGHTA and CDR2 FQGTGA. The CDR3 is 14 residues long. V lost 4 bases and J lost 9, with 18 bases in between. In nucleotides, the CDR3 is TGTGCCAGCAGCTCTAACCCGGACTCGCTACAAGCTTTCTTT. This sequence encodes CASSSNPDSLQAFF.

The chain is built from TRBV4-1 and TRBJ2-1; TRBD2 aligns across 10 bases. The germline V gene encodes CDR1 MGHRA and CDR2 YSYEKL. After removal of 3 bases from V and 4 bases from J, the junction contained 12 bases not matched to a gene. The CDR3 loop spans 18 amino acids. For the CDR3, the DNA is TGCGCCAGCAGCCATGCCGGGGTAGCGGGAGGTATTTACAATGAGCAGTTCTTC. Translating gives CASSHAGVAGGIYNEQFF.

V usage is TRBV9 and J usage is TRBJ1-1, with D tentatively TRBD1 (6 bases). The CDR3 totals 15 residues. Germline CDR1 SGDLS, CDR2 YYNGEE. The V end lost 3 bases, the J end lost 0 bases, and 12 bases lay between the germline ends. CDR3 sequence (DNA): TGTGCCAGCAGCGAGTCCTACAGGGTGAACACTGAAGCTTTCTTT. Translation gives CASSESYRVNTEAFF.

The chain employs TRBV11-2 and TRBJ2-5; D unclear. The CDR3 runs to 16 residues. Trimming left V 5 bases short and J 5 bases short, with 21 bases between. Germline V gene sequence: CDR1 SGHAT, CDR2 FQNNGV. CDR3 residues: CASSLSLNKAGETQYF. CDR3 bases: TGTGCCAGCAGCCTATCCTTGAATAAGGCCGGGGAGACCCAGTACTTC.

The chain joins TRBV5-4 to TRBJ2-7, with TRBD1 matching over 7 bases. Trimming cost V 1 base and J 3 bases; bases outside gene matches: 16. CDR3 length: 18 residues. CDR1 is SGHNT, CDR2 YYREEE, per germline (reference sequence). The DNA for the CDR3 is TGTGCCAGCAGCTTGAATGGGATTTTACAGGGGTCGATCTACGAGCAGTACTTC. It translates to CASSLNGILQGSIYEQYF. Full variable domain (rest looked up from reference TRBV5-4 and TRBJ2-7): ETGVTQSPTHLIKTRGQQVTLRCSSQSGHNTVSWYQQALGQGPQFIFQYYREEENGRGNFPPRFSGLQFPNYSSELNVNALELDDSALYLCASSLNGILQGSIYEQYFGPGTRLTVT.

This clone is large (0.1 to 1%) within its sample. V usage is TRBV10-1 and J usage is TRBJ2-3; 7 bases align to TRBD2. V shed 4 bases and J 3 bases; nucleotides not matched to a gene: 7. From germline, CDR1 is WNHNN and CDR2 SYGVQD (reference sequence). The CDR3 has 15 residues. The CDR3 coding sequence is TGCGCCAGCAGTGTAGCGGGTGATGGTACAGATACGCAGTATTTT. Amino acids: CASSVAGDGTDTQYF.

This clone has more than one count but fewer than ten. The chain is built from TRBV2 and TRBJ1-5; no firm D call. The germline V and J ends were trimmed by 8 bases and 6 bases, with 11 bases remaining between them. CDR1 and CDR2 from the germline V gene are SNHLY and FYNNEI. The CDR3 sequence is 12 residues long. The CDR3 region has the DNA TGTGCCAGCCGAAAGGCGGGTCAGCCCCAGCATTTT. Its protein is CASRKAGQPQHF.